Presented here are 25 T cell receptor beta chains from one specimen sequenced in a study of T cells in Graves' hyperthyroidism and ophthalmopathy. Amplified TCR beta CDR3 regions derived from RNA transcripts. First-round RT-PCR with HTBI primers amplified the TCR CDR3 region. TCRdb analysed the multiplex PCR reads with MiXCR anew, one entry per CDR3 protein. The table lists 550,000 to 700,000 distinct CDR3 sequences, around 46% of them singletons. Sequencing input: peripheral blood or thyroid tissue (not recorded which). These receptors originate from an adult woman with Graves' disease, either hyperthyroidism or ophthalmopathy (not recorded which).

In its sample, this clonotype was seen a few times. J is TRBJ2-5 and V is TRBV28; no definite D call. Germline-derived CDR1 and CDR2 are MDHEN and SYDVKM. CDR3 size: 15 residues. Deletions cut 5 bases from V and 5 bases from J, with 18 bases between. CDR3 region: CASSIPGIVLETQYF. The CDR3 DNA reads TGTGCCAGCAGTATTCCAGGAATTGTGTTGGAGACCCAGTACTTC.

Note on this clonotype: The conserved closing phenylalanine or tryptophan is absent in this CDR3, likely reflecting a read error. No DNA is shown, since the ends of the CDR3 on it are uncertain; the CDR3 is the one TCRdb lists. V gene TRBV7-3 combines with J gene TRBJ1-3; the table's D call of TRBD1 was not tested on the DNA. Ends included, the CDR3 has 8 residues. From germline, CDR1 is SGHTA and CDR2 FQGTGA. CDR3 region: CASSLTRQ.

In its sample, this clonotype was seen many times. The rearrangement joins TRBV7-8 to TRBJ2-2; TRBD1 might be the D (6 bases). CDR1 and CDR2 from the germline V gene are SGHVS and FQNEAQ. The CDR3 is made up of 14 amino acids. The V gene lost 10 bases and the J gene lost 0 bases, with 12 bases spanning the gap. CDR3 bases: TGTGCCACGGTCAGGGGATCGAACACCGGGGAGCTGTTTTTT. The encoded protein is CATVRGSNTGELFF.

Ten or more counts support this clonotype. This chain joins TRBV5-1 and TRBJ2-2; D is undetermined. The CDR3 is made up of 15 amino acids. Trimming left V 5 bases short and J 6 bases short, with 17 bases between. Per the germline V gene, CDR1 is SGHRS and CDR2 is YFSETQ. CDR3 amino acids: CASSSWSSEPGELFF. The DNA for the CDR3 is TGCGCCAGCAGTTCTTGGTCCAGCGAGCCCGGGGAGCTGTTTTTT.

The rearrangement joins TRBV19 to TRBJ2-2; D perhaps matches TRBD2 (5 bases). CDR1 is LNHDA and CDR2 is SQIVND in the germline V gene (reference sequence). The germline V and J ends were trimmed by 3 bases and 3 bases, with 8 bases remaining between them. The CDR3 sequence is 14 residues long. CDR3 residues: CASSIPGDTGELFF. CDR3 in DNA: TGTGCCAGTAGTATCCCCGGGGACACCGGGGAGCTGTTTTTT. The full variable domain, its missing parts supplied by reference TRBV19 and TRBJ2-2, is DGGITQSPKYLFRKEGQNVTLSCEQNLNHDAMYWYRQDPGQGLRLIYYSQIVNDFQKGDIAEGYSVSREKKESFPLTVTSAQKNPTAFYLCASSIPGDTGELFFGEGSRLTVL.

With respect to this clonotype: A junction boundary mismatches the germline segment, possibly from a read error. The V and J genes are TRBV3-1 and TRBJ2-7, with no clear D. The V gene's germline CDR1 is LGHDT and CDR2 YNNKEL (reference sequence). The CDR3 consists of 15 residues. The CDR3 DNA reads as TGTGCCAGCGGCCAATCGGCGAGCAGGTTCTACGAGCAGTACTTC. Translated: CASGQSASRFYEQYF.

The rearrangement links TRBV29-1 to TRBJ2-5; D is unresolved. CDR3 length: 8 residues. V lost 5 bases, J lost 6 bases, and 1 base lay in between. CDR1 is SQVTM, CDR2 ANQGSEA, per germline. In DNA form, the CDR3 reads TGCAGCGTTAAGACCCAGTACTTC. Translation: CSVKTQYF.

This clonotype was picked up many times. This chain links TRBV7-2 with TRBJ1-1; D is uncertain. Germline V gene sequence: CDR1 SGHTA, CDR2 FQGNSA. The CDR3 consists of 13 residues. V was shortened by 3 bases and J by 0 bases, with 5 bases between the two germline ends. The CDR3 DNA is TGTGCCAGCAGCTTTATGATGAACACTGAAGCTTTCTTT. Translated: CASSFMMNTEAFF.

V gene TRBV29-1 combines with J gene TRBJ2-2, with a weak D call TRBD2 (6 bases). Germline lookup yields CDR1 SQVTM and CDR2 ANQGSEA. The CDR3 sequence is 12 residues long. Trimming pared 7 bases from V and 5 bases from J, leaving 11 bases between. The CDR3 coding sequence is TGCAGCGCTGTACGGGGGACCGGGGAGCTGTTTTTT. Protein: CSAVRGTGELFF.

The sample holds many counts of this clonotype. The chain uses TRBV28 and TRBJ1-1; D may be TRBD1 (5 bases). Germline assignment: CDR1 MDHEN and CDR2 SYDVKM. V dropped 10 bases and J dropped 6 bases, with 15 bases sitting between them. The CDR3 is 12 residues long. The chain's CDR3 is CATRVIWPEAFF. Here the CDR3 DNA reads TGTGCCACCAGGGTCATATGGCCTGAAGCTTTCTTT.

V and J are TRBV4-2 and TRBJ1-3; possible D gene TRBD1, 5 bases. V was cut by 4 bases and J by 0 bases, with 16 bases left in between. The CDR3 covers 17 residues. CDR1 and CDR2 (germline): LGHNA, YNFKEQ. CDR3 in DNA: TGTGCCAGCAGCCGACGGGGGGGAGGGACCTCTGGAAACACCATATATTTT. This gives the protein CASSRRGGGTSGNTIYF.

This clonotype was seen many times. The chain's CDR3 is CASSPPTGLLYTEAFF. CDR3 coding DNA: TGTGCCAGCAGCCCCCCGACAGGTCTTTTGTACACTGAAGCTTTCTTT. This rearrangement joins TRBV7-2 to TRBJ1-1; D may be TRBD1 (6 bases). With 5 bases removed from V and 3 bases from J, the gap between germline ends came to 19 bases. Germline V CDR1 and CDR2: SGHTA, FQGNSA. The CDR3 totals 16 residues.

This clonotype appeared many times. The chain recombines TRBV25-1 with TRBJ1-2; TRBD1 agrees at 9 bases. CDR1 is MGHDK and CDR2 is SYGVNS in the germline V gene. V dropped 3 bases and J dropped 6; count of bases not matched to a gene: 5. This CDR3 is built from 14 residues. The CDR3 DNA reads TGTGCCAGCAGTGATGGGACAGGGTTTAATGGCTACACCTTC. Translation gives CASSDGTGFNGYTF.

This clonotype was recorded many times. V usage is TRBV12-3 or TRBV12-4 and J usage is TRBJ2-7; possible D gene TRBD1, 5 bases. The CDR3 has 14 amino acids. Trimming removed 2 bases from V and 7 bases from J, with 15 bases in between. The CDR3 sequence is CASSLSDSLWEQYF. The CDR3 DNA reads as TGTGCCAGCAGTTTAAGTGACAGCTTGTGGGAGCAGTACTTC.

There are many counts of this clonotype. The limits of the CDR3 on the DNA are not certain, so only TCRdb's listed CDR3 is given. The chain carries TRBV12-3 or TRBV12-4 and TRBJ2-7; the table's D call, TRBD1, was not checked against the DNA. Termini included, the CDR3 measures 16 amino acids. CDR3 region: CASSFGPGTRSHEQYF.

The V and J genes are TRBV7-9 and TRBJ2-7; a weak D match, TRBD1 (6 bases). Per germline, CDR1 SEHNR and CDR2 FQNEAQ (reference sequence). V was shortened by 5 bases and J by 2 bases, with 10 bases between the two germline ends. This CDR3 comprises 13 residues. The CDR3 loop is CASSTGKTYEQYF. The CDR3 DNA follows: TGTGCCAGCAGCACAGGGAAGACCTACGAGCAGTACTTC.

Turning to this clonotype: No conserved phenylalanine or tryptophan is present at the end of the CDR3, so a read error is the likely explanation. The V and J genes are TRBV2 and TRBJ1-2; D is uncertain. The germline CDR1 and CDR2 sequences are SNHLY and FYNNEI. The CDR3 is made up of 12 amino acids. The CDR3 loop reads CASRQTNHGYTS. The CDR3 DNA reads TGTGCCAGCAGACAGACTAACCATGGCTACACCTCC.

The chain uses TRBV24-1 and TRBJ2-5; perhaps TRBD1 as D (6 bases). Germline V gives CDR1 KGHDR, CDR2 SFDVKD. Trimming removed 3 bases at V and 1 base at J, with 11 bases between. The CDR3 sequence is 15 residues long. The CDR3 loop is CATSDARDIQETQYF. The CDR3 bases are TGTGCCACCAGTGATGCTCGGGACATCCAAGAGACCCAGTACTTC.

V and J are TRBV20-1 and TRBJ1-6; TRBD1 might be the D (5 bases). V was cut by 1 base and J by 13 bases, with 29 bases left in between. The CDR3 has 18 amino acids. CDR1 DFQATT and CDR2 SNEGSKA come from the germline V gene (reference sequence). The CDR3: CSARGSVRTGTLFRPLHF. CDR3 nucleotides: TGCAGTGCTAGAGGATCAGTAAGAACCGGGACCCTCTTCAGGCCCCTCCACTTT.

The chain combines TRBV20-1 with TRBJ1-5; no clear D gene. Germline V gene data show CDR1 as DFQATT and CDR2 as SNEGSKA (reference sequence). The CDR3 length is 14 residues. V was cut by 1 base and J by 2 bases, with 9 bases left in between. The CDR3 DNA follows: TGCAGTGCTAGAGGCAGGTTGGGCAATCAGCCCCAGCATTTT. Amino acids: CSARGRLGNQPQHF.

This clonotype has at least ten counts. The chain uses TRBV7-9 and TRBJ1-1; D unclear. The CDR3 spans 15 residues. Germline loops: CDR1 SEHNR, CDR2 FQNEAQ (reference sequence). The V gene lost 1 base and the J gene lost 1 base, with 10 bases spanning the gap. DNA of the CDR3: TGTGCCAGCAGCTTAGGGTCACGGAGGAACACTGAAGCTTTCTTT. Its translation is CASSLGSRRNTEAFF.

The chain carries TRBV29-1 and TRBJ1-1; D is unresolved. Trimming pared 8 bases from V and 1 base from J, leaving 8 bases between. The length of the CDR3 is 11 residues. Germline-derived CDR1 and CDR2 are SQVTM and ANQGSEA. This CDR3 is CSLEGNTEAFF. The CDR3 bases are TGCAGCTTGGAGGGGAACACTGAAGCTTTCTTT.

V gene TRBV20-1 combines with J gene TRBJ1-2, with D possibly matching TRBD1 (5 bases). This CDR3 region has 13 residues. CDR1 is DFQATT, CDR2 SNEGSKA, per germline (reference sequence). The ends were cut back, 0 bases at V and 8 bases at J, with 13 bases in the middle. The CDR3 spells CSARDVGLRGYTF. CDR3 DNA sequence: TGCAGTGCTAGAGACGTGGGACTAAGGGGCTACACCTTC.

Here the CDR3 DNA reads TGTGCCAGCAGTGAATATGCGGGGGGGCAGCCCCAGCATTTT. Protein product: CASSEYAGGQPQHF. This chain joins TRBV25-1 and TRBJ1-5; tentatively, D is TRBD1 (5 bases). Germline assignment: CDR1 MGHDK and CDR2 SYGVNS. The CDR3 has 14 residues. V gave up 0 bases and J gave up 7 bases, with 10 bases separating them.

A note on this clonotype: The CDR3 does not close with the conserved phenylalanine or tryptophan, likely indicating a read error. The CDR3 loop reads CASSIVGAGRTEAFL. The CDR3 DNA follows: TGTGCCAGTAGTATAGTTGGGGCAGGGCGCACTGAAGCTTTCCTT. V gene TRBV19 combines with J gene TRBJ1-1, with a possible D match to TRBD1 (5 bases). CDR1 is LNHDA, CDR2 SQIVND, per germline (reference sequence). The length of the CDR3 is 15 residues. Trimming pared 1 base from V and 4 bases from J, leaving 13 bases between.